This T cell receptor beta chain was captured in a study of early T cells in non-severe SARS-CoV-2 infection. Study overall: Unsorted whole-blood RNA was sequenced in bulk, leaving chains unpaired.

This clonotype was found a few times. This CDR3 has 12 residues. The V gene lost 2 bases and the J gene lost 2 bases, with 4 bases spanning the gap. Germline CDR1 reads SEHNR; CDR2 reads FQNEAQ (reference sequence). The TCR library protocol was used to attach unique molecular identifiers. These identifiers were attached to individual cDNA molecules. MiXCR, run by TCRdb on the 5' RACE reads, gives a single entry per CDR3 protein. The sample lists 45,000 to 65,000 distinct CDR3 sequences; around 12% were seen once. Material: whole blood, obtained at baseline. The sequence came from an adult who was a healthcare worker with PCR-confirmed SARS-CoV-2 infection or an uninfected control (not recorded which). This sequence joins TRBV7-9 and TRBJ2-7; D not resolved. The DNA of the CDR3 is TGTGCCAGCAGCTTAACAACCTACGAGCAGTACTTC. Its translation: CASSLTTYEQYF. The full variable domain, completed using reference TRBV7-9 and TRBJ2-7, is DTGVSQNPRHKITKRGQNVTFRCDPISEHNRLYWYRQTLGQGPEFLTYFQNEAQLEKSRLLSDRFSAERPKGSFSTLEIQRTEQGDSAMYLCASSLTTYEQYFGPGTRLTVT.